The text below deals with one TCR beta chain. The antigen is unknown. This could be a read error, since a much larger clone is one nucleotide away. This entry is derived from a study of breast tumors, draining lymph nodes, adjacent tissues. Regarding the study as a whole: Tumors had less TCR diversity than lymph nodes, more than nontumor tissue. Most tumor T cells seemingly derive from lymph node, then expand in tumor.

The V gene end was trimmed by 4 bases and the J gene end by 2 bases; junction bases not matched to a gene: 4. In germline, CDR1 is SGHNT, CDR2 YENEEA. CDR3 length: 15 amino acids. Breast cancer patients provided tissue from their axillary draining lymph nodes. TCRdb re-analysed the multiplex PCR reads in MiXCR, keeping a single row per CDR3 protein. The table has around 140,000 distinct CDR3 sequences, 20% to 25% seen once. The specimen was axillary lymph node tissue. This sequence joins TRBV11-3 and TRBJ2-5; 10 bases line up with TRBD1. The TCR comes from a female donor with breast cancer. Some clones in this sample may be carry-over from other donors' samples. The CDR3 reads CASSWTGGRQETQYF. DNA of the CDR3: TGTGCCAGCAGCTGGACAGGGGGGAGGCAAGAGACCCAGTACTTC.